The 16 T cell receptor beta chains given below trace back to one sample, sequenced in a study of blood T cell repertoires in COVID-19. Repertoires were generated with immunoSEQ multiplex PCR, while TCRdb's copy carries only in-frame clones and drops some. This sample carries about 220,000 clones, less than 90% of them seen once, and the ten largest clones take approximately 20%. Sequencing used peripheral blood. The source is a man aged 30 to 39 with active or convalescent COVID-19.

J is TRBJ2-5 and V is TRBV6-6; 11 positions match TRBD1. Losses at the gene ends were 5 bases for V and 5 bases for J; bases not matched to a gene: 19. Germline V lookup: CDR1 MNHNY, CDR2 SVGAGI (reference sequence). CDR3 size: 19 residues. In DNA, the CDR3 is TGTGCCAGCAGTCCCATAACGATCACTGGACAGGGGGCTTACGAGACCCAGTACTTC. This translates into CASSPITITGQGAYETQYF.

This CDR3 reads CASSQEAHPNQPQHF. The CDR3 nucleotides read TGCGCCAGCAGCCAAGAGGCACATCCTAATCAGCCCCAGCATTTT. The chain recombines TRBV4-3 with TRBJ1-5; D unresolved. V lost 0 bases, J lost 4 bases, and 10 bases lay in between. The CDR3 is made up of 15 amino acids. The germline V gene encodes CDR1 LGHNA and CDR2 YSLEER.

There are a few counts of this clone. This chain links TRBV25-1 with TRBJ2-7; 9 bases are a match to TRBD2. The CDR3 runs 15 residues. Losses at the gene ends were 8 bases for V and 7 bases for J; bases not matched to a gene: 15. Looked up from germline, CDR1 is MGHDK and CDR2 is SYGVNS. In DNA, the CDR3 is TGTGCCAGCGGAAAGGCGGGGACTAGCCCGAGGGAGCAGTACTTC. Protein: CASGKAGTSPREQYF.

A remark on this clone: The sample has other DNA sequences that encode this CDR3 too. DNA for the CDR3: TGTGCCAGCAGTTTAGACCGGTACGAGCAGTACTTC. It is translated as CASSLDRYEQYF. This rearrangement joins TRBV12-3 or TRBV12-4 to TRBJ2-7; D gene unclear. V lost 1 base and J lost 4, with 5 bases in between. This CDR3 region has 12 residues.

The chain has TRBV28 and TRBJ2-1, with a tentative D call TRBD2 (6 bases). V lost 10 bases and J lost 9, with 19 bases in between. The CDR3 runs to 13 residues. The germline gives CDR1 MDHEN, CDR2 SYDVKM. The DNA for the CDR3 is TGTGCCACCCTCTCGACGGGAGAGGTTGAGCAGTTCTTC. This codes for CATLSTGEVEQFF.

The rearrangement links TRBV10-3 to TRBJ1-4, with D unresolved. Trimming cost V 4 bases and J 8 bases, with 8 bases left between them. This CDR3 contains 12 residues. CDR1 and CDR2 from the germline V gene are ENHRY and SYGVKD. In nucleotides, the CDR3 is TGTGCCATCAGTGGGAGCGGCGAAAAACTGTTTTTT. It is translated as CAISGSGEKLFF.

This clone was seen only a few times. V and J are TRBV19 and TRBJ2-5; 7 bases agree with TRBD1. This CDR3 region has 15 residues. V shed 6 bases, J shed 0 bases, and the junction held 7 bases outside the gene matches. Germline V gene sequence: CDR1 LNHDA, CDR2 SQIVND (reference sequence). The CDR3 bases are TGTGCCAGTAGCCGGCTTGACAGGGACCAAGAGACCCAGTACTTC. It translates to CASSRLDRDQETQYF.

The V call is TRBV5-4, the J call TRBJ2-7; 12 bases are a match to TRBD1. J was trimmed by 7 bases and V by 0 bases; bases with no gene match: 5. Germline V gene sequence: CDR1 SGHNT, CDR2 YYREEE (reference sequence). The CDR3 totals 15 residues. This CDR3 is CASSLGGQGAREQYF. As DNA, the CDR3 is TGTGCCAGCAGCTTGGGGGGACAGGGGGCTCGGGAGCAGTACTTC.

V is TRBV5-1 and J is TRBJ1-4; D is perhaps TRBD1 (5 bases). The CDR3 totals 16 residues. Germline CDR1 reads SGHRS; CDR2 reads YFSETQ. The V end was cut by 3 bases, the J end by 0 bases, with 12 bases between. CDR3 amino acids: CASSYRQTATNEKLFF. The CDR3, as DNA: TGCGCCAGCAGCTATCGACAGACCGCAACTAATGAAAAACTGTTTTTT.

This chain joins TRBV27 and TRBJ2-3; 9 bases map to TRBD2. CDR1 MNHEY and CDR2 SMNVEV come from the germline V gene (reference sequence). V lost 2 bases, J lost 4 bases, and 4 bases stayed unmatched. The CDR3 loop spans 15 amino acids. CDR3 coding DNA: TGTGCCAGCAGTTTAGTTCTAGCGGGGTCAGATACGCAGTATTTT. As protein: CASSLVLAGSDTQYF.

The count of this clone is one. A read error may account for a junction end that differs from germline. The V and J genes are TRBV5-1 and TRBJ2-7, with 9 bases lining up with TRBD2. The CDR3 is 14 residues long. Germline-derived CDR1 and CDR2 are SGHRS and YFSETQ. The CDR3 DNA reads TGCGCCAGCAGTTTGGAAGCGGGGGGCTACGAGCAGTACTTC. This codes for CASSLEAGGYEQYF.

The rearrangement uses TRBV10-3 and TRBJ1-1; tentative D call: TRBD1 (5 bases). CDR3 length: 13 residues. The V and J ends lost 4 bases and 0 bases respectively, with 6 bases between them. Germline-derived CDR1 and CDR2 are ENHRY and SYGVKD. The CDR3 sequence: CAISGGVNTEAFF. CDR3 coding DNA: TGTGCCATCAGTGGGGGGGTGAACACTGAAGCTTTCTTT.

The V and J genes are TRBV18 and TRBJ2-2; D is possibly TRBD1 (6 bases). The CDR3 has 16 amino acids. Trimming cost V 3 bases and J 5 bases, with 16 bases left between them. Germline-derived CDR1 and CDR2 are KGHSH and LQKENI. CDR3 DNA sequence: TGTGCCAGCTCACCTGATGCTGGGGGCAGGACCGGGGAGCTGTTTTTT. Translation gives CASSPDAGGRTGELFF.

This clone was seen once. V usage is TRBV5-4 and J usage is TRBJ1-3; D is perhaps TRBD1 (5 bases). CDR3 length: 15 residues. V shed 2 bases and J shed 2 bases, with 11 bases lying between them. CDR1 and CDR2 from the germline V gene are SGHNT and YYREEE (reference sequence). Here the CDR3 DNA reads TGTGCCAGCAGCTTCGGCCAGGGCCCTGGAAACACCATATATTTT. Translating gives CASSFGQGPGNTIYF.

This chain links TRBV7-2 with TRBJ1-3; D is ambiguous. Trimming shortened V by 7 bases and J by 8 bases, and 12 bases separated the two germline ends. Per the germline V gene, CDR1 is SGHTA and CDR2 is FQGNSA. The CDR3 is made up of 12 amino acids. This CDR3 reads CASTRGTHTIYF. The CDR3 nucleotides read TGTGCCAGCACCCGCGGTACCCACACCATATATTTT.

The chain has TRBV7-2 and TRBJ1-4; TRBD1 matches 7 bases. The CDR3 spans 15 residues. J lost 2 bases, V lost 2 bases, and 2 bases had no gene match. Germline V gene sequence: CDR1 SGHTA, CDR2 FQGNSA. This chain's CDR3 is CASSLTGATNEKLFF. The CDR3 region has the DNA TGTGCCAGCAGCTTAACAGGGGCGACTAATGAAAAACTGTTTTTT.